Sequencing of this TCR beta chain was carried out in a study of blood T cell repertoires in COVID-19. Study information: The United States, Italy and Spain supplied acute and convalescent COVID-19 samples. Sample material is recorded as cDNA or gDNA derived from T cells, B-cell-depleted T cells, or PBMCs.

Per the authors' pipeline: Reference gene primer amplification yielded estimated nucleated cell counts. Profiled with immunoSEQ multiplex PCR; TCRdb holds only in-frame clones, not every one. V, J and clone size are those of that table, while D and trimming were read from the DNA. This table has 210,000 or so clones, about nine tenths appearing once. Germline V gene data show CDR1 as SGHVS and CDR2 as FNYEAQ. This CDR3 region has 15 residues. V was shortened by 4 bases and J by 8 bases, with 15 bases between the two germline ends. The sample holds one count of this clone. The receptor was isolated from a woman in her sixties with acute or convalescent COVID-19. The rearrangement links TRBV7-6 to TRBJ1-6; TRBD1 might be the D (6 bases). The sequenced sample consisted of peripheral blood. The CDR3 loop reads CASSYREGGDSPLHF. CDR3 sequence (DNA): TGTGCCAGCAGCTACAGGGAGGGTGGAGATTCACCCCTCCACTTT.